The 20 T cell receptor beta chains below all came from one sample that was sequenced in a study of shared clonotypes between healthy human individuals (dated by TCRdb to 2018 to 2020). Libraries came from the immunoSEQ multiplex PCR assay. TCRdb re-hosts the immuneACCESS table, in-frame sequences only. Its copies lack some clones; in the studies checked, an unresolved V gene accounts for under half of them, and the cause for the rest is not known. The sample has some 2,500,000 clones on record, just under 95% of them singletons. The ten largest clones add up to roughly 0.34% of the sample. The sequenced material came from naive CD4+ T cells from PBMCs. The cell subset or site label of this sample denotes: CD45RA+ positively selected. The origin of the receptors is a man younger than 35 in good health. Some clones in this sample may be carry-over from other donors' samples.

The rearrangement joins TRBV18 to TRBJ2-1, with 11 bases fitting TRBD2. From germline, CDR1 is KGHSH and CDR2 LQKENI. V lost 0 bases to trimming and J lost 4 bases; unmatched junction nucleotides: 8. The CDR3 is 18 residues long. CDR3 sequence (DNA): TGTGCCAGCTCACCACCACTAGCGGGAGTCTTGGGGTACAATGAGCAGTTCTTC. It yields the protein CASSPPLAGVLGYNEQFF.

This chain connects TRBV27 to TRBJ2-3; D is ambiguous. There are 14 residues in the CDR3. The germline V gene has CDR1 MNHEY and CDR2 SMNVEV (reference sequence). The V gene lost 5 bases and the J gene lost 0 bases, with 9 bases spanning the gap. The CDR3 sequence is CASSAFESTDTQYF. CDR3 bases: TGTGCCAGCAGTGCTTTTGAGAGCACAGATACGCAGTATTTT.

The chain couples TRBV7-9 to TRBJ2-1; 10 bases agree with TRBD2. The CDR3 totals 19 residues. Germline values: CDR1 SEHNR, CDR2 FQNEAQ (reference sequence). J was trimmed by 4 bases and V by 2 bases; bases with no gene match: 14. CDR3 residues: CASSLRRLAGDLGYNEQFF. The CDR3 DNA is TGTGCCAGCAGCTTAAGACGGCTAGCGGGAGATTTGGGTTACAATGAGCAGTTCTTC.

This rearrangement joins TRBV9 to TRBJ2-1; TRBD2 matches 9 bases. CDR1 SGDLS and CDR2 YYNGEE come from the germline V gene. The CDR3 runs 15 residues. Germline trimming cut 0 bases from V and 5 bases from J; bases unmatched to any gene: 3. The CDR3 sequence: CASSVGTSAHNEQFF. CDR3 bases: TGTGCCAGCAGCGTAGGGACTAGCGCCCACAATGAGCAGTTCTTC. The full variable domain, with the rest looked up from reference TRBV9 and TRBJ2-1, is DSGVTQTPKHLITATGQRVTLRCSPRSGDLSVYWYQQSLDQGLQFLIQYYNGEERAKGNILERFSAQQFPDLHSELNLSSLELGDSALYFCASSVGTSAHNEQFFGPGTRLTVL.

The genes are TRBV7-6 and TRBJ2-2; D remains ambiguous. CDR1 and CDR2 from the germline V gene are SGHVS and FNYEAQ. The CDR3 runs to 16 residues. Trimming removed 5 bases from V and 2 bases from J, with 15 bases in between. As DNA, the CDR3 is TGTGCCAGCAGCGCGACCTCCTTTATTAACACCGGGGAGCTGTTTTTT. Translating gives CASSATSFINTGELFF.

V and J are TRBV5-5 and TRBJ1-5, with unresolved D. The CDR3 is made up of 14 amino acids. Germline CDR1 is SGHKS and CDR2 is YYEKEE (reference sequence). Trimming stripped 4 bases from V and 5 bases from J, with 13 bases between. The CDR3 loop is CASSRAEGDQPQHF. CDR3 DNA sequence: TGTGCCAGCAGCCGTGCCGAGGGAGATCAGCCCCAGCATTTT.

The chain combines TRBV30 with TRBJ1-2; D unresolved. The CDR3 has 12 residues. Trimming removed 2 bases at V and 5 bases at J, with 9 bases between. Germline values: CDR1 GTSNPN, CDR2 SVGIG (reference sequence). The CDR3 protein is CAWSRRLYGYTF. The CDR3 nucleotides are TGTGCCTGGAGTCGTAGACTATATGGCTACACCTTC.

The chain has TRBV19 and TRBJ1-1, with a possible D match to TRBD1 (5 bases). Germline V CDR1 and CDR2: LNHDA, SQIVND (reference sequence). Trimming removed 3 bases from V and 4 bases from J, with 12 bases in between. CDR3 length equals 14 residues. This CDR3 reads CASSIWGLGTEAFF. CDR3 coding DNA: TGTGCCAGTAGTATTTGGGGGTTAGGCACTGAAGCTTTCTTT.

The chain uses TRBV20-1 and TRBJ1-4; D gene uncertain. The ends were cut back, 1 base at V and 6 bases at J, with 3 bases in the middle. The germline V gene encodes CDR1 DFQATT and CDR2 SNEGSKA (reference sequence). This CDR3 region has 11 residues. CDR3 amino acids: CSARVYEKLFF. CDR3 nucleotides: TGCAGTGCTAGAGTGTATGAAAAACTGTTTTTT.

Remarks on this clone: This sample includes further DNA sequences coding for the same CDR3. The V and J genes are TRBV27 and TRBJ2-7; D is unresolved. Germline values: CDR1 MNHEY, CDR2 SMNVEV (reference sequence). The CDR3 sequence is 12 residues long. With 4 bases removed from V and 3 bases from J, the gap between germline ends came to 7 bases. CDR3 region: CASSSLGYEQYF. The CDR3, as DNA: TGTGCCAGCAGTTCTCTTGGCTACGAGCAGTACTTC.

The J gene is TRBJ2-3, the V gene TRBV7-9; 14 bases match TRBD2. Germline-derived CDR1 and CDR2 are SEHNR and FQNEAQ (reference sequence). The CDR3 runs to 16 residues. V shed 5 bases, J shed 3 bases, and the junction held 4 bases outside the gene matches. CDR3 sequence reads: CASSEGLAGVTDTQYF. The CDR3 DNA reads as TGTGCCAGCAGCGAGGGACTAGCGGGGGTTACAGATACGCAGTATTTT.

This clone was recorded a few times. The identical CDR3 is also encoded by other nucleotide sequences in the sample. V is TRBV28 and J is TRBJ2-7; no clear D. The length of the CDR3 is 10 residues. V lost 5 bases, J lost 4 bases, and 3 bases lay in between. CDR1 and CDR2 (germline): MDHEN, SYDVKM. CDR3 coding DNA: TGTGCCAGCAGTAGGTACGAGCAGTACTTC. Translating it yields CASSRYEQYF.

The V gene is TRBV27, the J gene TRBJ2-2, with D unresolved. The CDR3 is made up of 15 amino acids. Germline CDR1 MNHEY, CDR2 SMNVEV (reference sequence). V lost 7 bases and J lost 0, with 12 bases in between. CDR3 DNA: TGTGCCAGCACCCCTCGCGCAACGAACACCGGGGAGCTGTTTTTT. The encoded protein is CASTPRATNTGELFF.

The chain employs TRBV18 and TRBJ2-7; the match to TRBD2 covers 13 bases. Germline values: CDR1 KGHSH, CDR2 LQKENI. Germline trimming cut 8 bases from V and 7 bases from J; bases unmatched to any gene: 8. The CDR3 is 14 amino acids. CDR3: CASEGTSGIGEQYF. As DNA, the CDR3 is TGTGCCAGCGAGGGGACTAGCGGGATCGGAGAGCAGTACTTC.

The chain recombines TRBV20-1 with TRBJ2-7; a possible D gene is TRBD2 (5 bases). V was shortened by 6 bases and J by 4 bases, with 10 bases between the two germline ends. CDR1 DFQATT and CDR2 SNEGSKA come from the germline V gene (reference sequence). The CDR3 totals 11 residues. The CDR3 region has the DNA TGCAGTGCGGCAGGACTGTACGAGCAGTACTTC. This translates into CSAAGLYEQYF.

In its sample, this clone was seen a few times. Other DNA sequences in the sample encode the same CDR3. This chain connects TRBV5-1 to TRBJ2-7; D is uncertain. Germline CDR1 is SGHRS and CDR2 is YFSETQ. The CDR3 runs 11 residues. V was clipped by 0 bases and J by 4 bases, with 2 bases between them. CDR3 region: CASSLEYEQYF. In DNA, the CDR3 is TGCGCCAGCAGCTTGGAATACGAGCAGTACTTC. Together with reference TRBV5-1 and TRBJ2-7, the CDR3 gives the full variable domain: KAGVTQTPRYLIKTRGQQVTLSCSPISGHRSVSWYQQTPGQGLQFLFEYFSETQRNKGNFPGRFSGRQFSNSRSEMNVSTLELGDSALYLCASSLEYEQYFGPGTRLTVT.

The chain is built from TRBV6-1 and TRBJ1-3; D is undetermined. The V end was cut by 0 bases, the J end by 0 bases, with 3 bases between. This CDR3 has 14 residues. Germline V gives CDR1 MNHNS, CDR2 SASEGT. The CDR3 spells CASSEAFSGNTIYF. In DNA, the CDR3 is TGTGCCAGCAGTGAAGCGTTCTCTGGAAACACCATATATTTT.

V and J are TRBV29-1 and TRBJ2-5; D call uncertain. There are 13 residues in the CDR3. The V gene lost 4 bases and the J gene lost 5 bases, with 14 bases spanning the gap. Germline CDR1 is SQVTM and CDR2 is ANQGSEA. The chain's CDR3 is CSVGRRFRETQYF. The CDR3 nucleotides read TGCAGCGTTGGACGGCGCTTTAGGGAGACCCAGTACTTC.

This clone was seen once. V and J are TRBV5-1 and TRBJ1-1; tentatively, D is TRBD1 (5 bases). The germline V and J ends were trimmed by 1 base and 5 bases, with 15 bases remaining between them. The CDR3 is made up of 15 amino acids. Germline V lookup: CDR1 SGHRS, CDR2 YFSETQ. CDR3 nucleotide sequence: TGCGCCAGCAGCTTGTTAAGCGCTGGGGGAACTGAAGCTTTCTTT. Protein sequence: CASSLLSAGGTEAFF.

The DNA of the CDR3 is TGTGCCAGCAGCTCCAGCTCGAGCTCCTACAATGAGCAGTTCTTC. Protein sequence: CASSSSSSSYNEQFF. The rearrangement joins TRBV7-6 to TRBJ2-1; D not certain. The germline V gene encodes CDR1 SGHVS and CDR2 FNYEAQ. The length of the CDR3 is 15 residues. V shed 4 bases and J shed 0 bases, with 10 bases lying between them.